The 21 T cell receptor beta chains listed next were all sequenced from one sample in a study of control samples from healthy donors and cancer patients. Some clones are missing from TCRdb's copy, which holds only in-frame ones; the method was immunoSEQ multiplex PCR. The sample has about 80,000 clones, roughly 91% seen once. Sequenced input: blood. The receptors stem from a man over 45 in good health.

This sequence joins TRBV2 and TRBJ2-1; 7 nucleotides line up with TRBD2. V lost 7 bases to trimming and J lost 7 bases; unmatched junction nucleotides: 4. CDR1 is SNHLY, CDR2 FYNNEI, per germline. The CDR3 runs 12 residues. The CDR3 nucleotides are TGTGCCAGCAACGGGGGGACTAATGAGCAGTTCTTC. It yields the protein CASNGGTNEQFF.

The V and J genes are TRBV2 and TRBJ2-7; 9 bases match TRBD1. V trimming: 3 bases; J trimming: 3 bases; junction bases outside the gene matches: 6. The CDR3 extends over 15 amino acids. Per germline, CDR1 SNHLY and CDR2 FYNNEI. This CDR3 reads CASSDEGQGVYEQYF. The CDR3 region has the DNA TGTGCCAGCAGTGATGAGGGACAGGGCGTCTACGAGCAGTACTTC.

This rearrangement joins TRBV10-2 to TRBJ1-1; D possibly corresponds to TRBD1 (6 bases). V was clipped by 0 bases and J by 5 bases, with 7 bases between them. This CDR3 region has 13 residues. The germline V gene encodes CDR1 WSHSY and CDR2 SAAADI. CDR3 loop: CASSESGGTEAFF. In DNA form, the CDR3 reads TGCGCCAGCAGTGAGTCAGGGGGTACTGAAGCTTTCTTT.

The chain employs TRBV6-5 and TRBJ2-3; TRBD2 matches at 9 bases. The junction had 5 bases not matched to a gene; V was cut back by 2 bases and J by 2 bases. CDR1 and CDR2 (germline): MNHEY, SVGAGI. The CDR3 is 16 amino acids. Here the CDR3 DNA reads TGTGCCAGCAGTTACGGCGGGGGGGTCGACACAGATACGCAGTATTTT. Its protein is CASSYGGGVDTDTQYF.

The CDR3 nucleotides are TGTGCCAGCAGCTTAGACCACAGGGTTAACTATGGCTACACCTTC. Protein sequence: CASSLDHRVNYGYTF. J is TRBJ1-2 and V is TRBV11-3; D may be TRBD1 (6 bases). The CDR3 is 15 amino acids. The germline V gene has CDR1 SGHNT and CDR2 YENEEA. V shed 0 bases and J shed 1 base, with 9 bases lying between them.

The chain uses TRBV5-1 and TRBJ2-7, with 8 bases matching TRBD2. Germline values: CDR1 SGHRS, CDR2 YFSETQ. The V segment lost 0 bases and the J segment 5 bases; nucleotides outside the gene matches: 7. The CDR3 extends over 15 amino acids. The CDR3, as DNA: TGCGCCAGCAGCTTGGACGTGAGCGGGGGCAACGAGCAGTACTTC. Its protein product is CASSLDVSGGNEQYF.

This clone was seen just once. V and J are TRBV5-4 and TRBJ1-2; D not certain. Trimming removed 5 bases at V and 8 bases at J, with 16 bases between. Germline assignment: CDR1 SGHNT and CDR2 YYREEE (reference sequence). This CDR3 comprises 13 residues. The CDR3 DNA reads TGTGCCAGCAGTCCCGGGCTCCAAGGGGGCTACACCTTC. As protein: CASSPGLQGGYTF.

The V call is TRBV27, the J call TRBJ1-1; TRBD1 is a possible D gene (6 bases). V was trimmed by 5 bases and J by 0 bases, leaving 13 bases between them. CDR1 is MNHEY, CDR2 SMNVEV, per germline (reference sequence). The CDR3 contains 15 residues. In DNA, the CDR3 is TGTGCCAGCAGTGATTCAGGACAGTTGAACACTGAAGCTTTCTTT. It specifies CASSDSGQLNTEAFF.

This chain connects TRBV7-7 to TRBJ1-1, with D unclear. CDR1 is SSHAT and CDR2 is FNYEAQ in the germline V gene (reference sequence). Trimming pared 2 bases from V and 4 bases from J, leaving 8 bases between. The CDR3 is 13 residues long. CDR3 region: CASSLSTSTEAFF. The CDR3 coding sequence is TGTGCCAGCAGCTTATCCACCTCCACTGAAGCTTTCTTT.

The J gene is TRBJ1-1, the V gene TRBV29-1, with D possibly matching TRBD1 (6 bases). The CDR3 is 13 residues long. Per germline, CDR1 SQVTM and CDR2 ANQGSEA. V was trimmed by 7 bases and J by 1 base, leaving 13 bases between them. CDR3 bases: TGCAGCGGAAGGGGGGCCCAGAACACTGAAGCTTTCTTT. It yields the protein CSGRGAQNTEAFF.

This chain links TRBV27 with TRBJ1-2; 8 bases fit TRBD1. V shed 3 bases, J shed 1 base, and the junction held 7 bases outside the gene matches. The CDR3 loop spans 16 amino acids. Germline values: CDR1 MNHEY, CDR2 SMNVEV (reference sequence). The CDR3 loop is CASSFTGGRFNYGYTF. The CDR3 coding sequence is TGTGCCAGCAGTTTCACAGGGGGGCGTTTTAACTATGGCTACACCTTC.

This clone was counted a single time. The CDR3 protein is CASRDRVRSYNSPLHF. In DNA, the CDR3 is TGCGCCAGCAGGGACAGGGTGAGATCCTATAATTCACCCCTCCACTTT. The rearrangement joins TRBV10-2 to TRBJ1-6, with 8 bases lining up with TRBD1. This CDR3 has 16 amino acids. The V gene end was trimmed by 6 bases and the J gene end by 1 base; junction bases not matched to a gene: 5. Germline CDR1 is WSHSY and CDR2 is SAAADI.

The gene calls are TRBV6-4 and TRBJ2-4; no clear D gene. This CDR3 region has 13 residues. Germline loops: CDR1 MRHNA, CDR2 SNTAGT. Trimming removed 4 bases from V and 1 base from J, with 5 bases in between. The CDR3 DNA reads TGTGCCAGCAGTGTCTCTGCCAAAAACATTCAGTACTTC. Translated, it gives CASSVSAKNIQYF.

The chain has TRBV6-4 and TRBJ2-3, with no clear D. The CDR3 covers 13 residues. V lost 6 bases to trimming and J lost 2 bases, with 9 bases between them. The germline CDR1 and CDR2 sequences are MRHNA and SNTAGT. In DNA form, the CDR3 reads TGTGCCAGCAGCGAAGAACTCACAGATACGCAGTATTTT. Translation gives CASSEELTDTQYF.

V and J are TRBV7-8 and TRBJ2-1; TRBD1 aligns across 7 bases. The CDR3 has 13 residues. The germline V gene has CDR1 SGHVS and CDR2 FQNEAQ. The V gene end was trimmed by 5 bases and the J gene end by 6 bases; junction bases not matched to a gene: 4. The CDR3 coding sequence is TGTGCCAGCAGCCCACACAGGGGCAATGAGCAGTTCTTC. It yields the protein CASSPHRGNEQFF.

CDR3 DNA sequence: TGTGCCAGCGCGCGACAGGGGGAAGCTAACTATGGCTACACCTTC. Translating gives CASARQGEANYGYTF. The chain is built from TRBV6-5 and TRBJ1-2, with 9 positions matching TRBD1. This CDR3 comprises 15 residues. V lost 8 bases, J lost 0 bases, and 7 bases stayed unmatched. Germline CDR1 reads MNHEY; CDR2 reads SVGAGI.

The V and J genes are TRBV12-3 or TRBV12-4 and TRBJ1-2; unclear D gene. Trimming took 5 bases from V and 5 from J, leaving 9 bases between them. This CDR3 is 12 amino acids long. The CDR3 protein is CASSLRYYGYTF. DNA of the CDR3: TGTGCCAGCAGTCTCAGGTATTATGGCTACACCTTC.

V and J are TRBV6-6 and TRBJ1-5, with 10 bases that match TRBD1. The V gene's germline CDR1 is MNHNY and CDR2 SVGAGI (reference sequence). With V trimmed by 4 bases and J by 4 bases, 4 bases remained unmatched. The CDR3 is 15 residues long. CDR3 in amino acids: CASSSDRGQNQPQHF. The CDR3 nucleotides are TGTGCCAGCAGTTCTGACAGGGGGCAAAATCAGCCCCAGCATTTT.

This chain joins TRBV11-2 and TRBJ1-6; no definite D call. The CDR3 contains 14 residues. The V end was cut by 6 bases, the J end by 7 bases, with 13 bases between. Germline V gives CDR1 SGHAT, CDR2 FQNNGV. The CDR3 DNA sequence: TGTGCCAGCAGTTACGGACCGCTGAATTCACCCCTCCACTTT. Translation gives CASSYGPLNSPLHF.

This chain links TRBV7-9 with TRBJ2-1; 12 bases match TRBD2. This CDR3 contains 16 residues. Trimming cost V 5 bases and J 5 bases; bases outside gene matches: 7. The germline CDR1 and CDR2 sequences are SEHNR and FQNEAQ (reference sequence). The CDR3 reads CASSQSGLAGNNEQFF. In DNA form, the CDR3 reads TGTGCCAGCAGCCAATCCGGACTAGCGGGGAACAATGAGCAGTTCTTC.

The chain joins TRBV25-1 to TRBJ1-4, with TRBD1 identical over 9 bases. V lost 8 bases to trimming and J lost 6 bases; unmatched junction nucleotides: 7. Germline V gene data show CDR1 as MGHDK and CDR2 as SYGVNS. The CDR3 runs 14 residues. CDR3 protein: CASSRTGADEKLFF. CDR3 nucleotide sequence: TGTGCCAGCTCTAGGACAGGGGCAGATGAAAAACTGTTTTTT. Complete variable domain (other parts from reference TRBV25-1 and TRBJ1-4): EADIYQTPRYLVIGTGKKITLECSQTMGHDKMYWYQQDPGMELHLIHYSYGVNSTEKGDLSSESTVSRIRTEHFPLTLESARPSHTSQYLCASSRTGADEKLFFGSGTQLSVL.